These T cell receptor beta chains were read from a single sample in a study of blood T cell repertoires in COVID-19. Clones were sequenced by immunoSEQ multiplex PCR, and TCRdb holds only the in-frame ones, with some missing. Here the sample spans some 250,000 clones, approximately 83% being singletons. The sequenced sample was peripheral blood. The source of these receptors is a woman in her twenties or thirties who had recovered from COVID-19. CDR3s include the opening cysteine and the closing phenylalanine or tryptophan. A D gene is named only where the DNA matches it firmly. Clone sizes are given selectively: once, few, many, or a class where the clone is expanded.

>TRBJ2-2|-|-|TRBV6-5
TGTGCCAGCAGTTATCAGGGAGGTAGACGGAACGGGGAGCTGTTTTTT
CASSYQGGRRNGELFF
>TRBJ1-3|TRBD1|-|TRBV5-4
TGTGCCAGCAGCGCCGGACAGGACTCTGGAAACACCATATATTTT
CASSAGQDSGNTIYF
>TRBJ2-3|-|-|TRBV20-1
TGCAGTGCTAGAGACGGGGGGCTCTCGTCTTTT
CSARDGGLSSF
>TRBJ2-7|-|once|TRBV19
TGTGCCAGTAGGGCTTTAAGCTCCTACGAGCAGTACTTC
CASRALSSYEQYF
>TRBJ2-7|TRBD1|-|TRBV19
TGTGCCAGTAGACCAACAGGGGGCTCCTACGAGCAGTACTTC
CASRPTGGSYEQYF
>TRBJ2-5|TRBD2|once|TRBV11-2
TGTGCCAGCAGCCCTGGACTAGCGGGGGGCGGGGTCTCCCAGTACTTC
CASSPGLAGGGVSQYF
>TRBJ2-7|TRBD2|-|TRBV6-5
TGTGCCAGCAGCGCCCTAGCGGGGGACCCCTACGAGCAGTACTTC
CASSALAGDPYEQYF
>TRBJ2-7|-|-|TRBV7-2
TGTGCCAGCAGTATCACTCACTCCTCCTACGAGCAGTACTTC
CASSITHSSYEQYF
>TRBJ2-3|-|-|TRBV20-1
TGCAGTGCTACAGGGCCAGATACGCAGTATTTT
CSATGPDTQYF
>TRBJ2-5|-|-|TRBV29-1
TGCAGTGGTAGCGGAGAGACCCAGTACTTC
CSGSGETQYF
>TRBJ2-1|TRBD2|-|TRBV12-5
TGTGCTAGTGACAGGACTAGCGGCTCCTACAATGAGCAGTTCTTC
CASDRTSGSYNEQFF
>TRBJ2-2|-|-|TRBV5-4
TGTGCCAGCAGCTTGGCCAAAAGCGTAACCGGGGAGCTGTTTTTT
CASSLAKSVTGELFF
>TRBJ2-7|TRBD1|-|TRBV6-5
TGTGCCTCGCGACACCTTGACAGGGTTCCCTACGAGCAGTACTTC
CASRHLDRVPYEQYF
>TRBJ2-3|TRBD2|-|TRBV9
TGTGCCAGCAGCGAGCGGGGGCGAAGCACAGATACGCAGTATTTT
CASSERGRSTDTQYF
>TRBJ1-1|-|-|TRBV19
TGTGCCAGTAGTACGGGCAGGGGCACTGAAGCTTTCTTT
CASSTGRGTEAFF
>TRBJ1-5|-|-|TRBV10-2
TGCGCCAGCAGTGAACATTATAGCAATCAGCCCCAGCATTTT
CASSEHYSNQPQHF
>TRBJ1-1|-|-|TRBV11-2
TGTGCCAGCAGCTTATTCGTCCGGACACCGGCCGCTTTCTTT
CASSLFVRTPAAFF
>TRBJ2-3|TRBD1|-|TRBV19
TGTGCCAGTACTACGGGACAGGGGACAGATACGCAGTATTTT
CASTTGQGTDTQYF
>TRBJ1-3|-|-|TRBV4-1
TGCGCCAGCAGCCAAGGGCCCGTTCCGCGAAACACCATATATTTT
CASSQGPVPRNTIYF
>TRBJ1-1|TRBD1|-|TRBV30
TGTGCCTGGAGGGGACAGCCGAACACTGAAGCTTTCTTT
CAWRGQPNTEAFF
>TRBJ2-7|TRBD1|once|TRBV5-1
TGCGCCAGCAGCTTGGGACAGGGGCTGGACGAGCAGTACTTC
CASSLGQGLDEQYF
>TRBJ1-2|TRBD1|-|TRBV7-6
TGTGCCAGCAGCTTAATGGGGGGACAGGGGGATGGCTACACCTTC
CASSLMGGQGDGYTF
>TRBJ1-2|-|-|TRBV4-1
TGCGCCAGCAGAGAGCCGGGGGGGCCCTATGGCTACACCTTC
CASREPGGPYGYTF
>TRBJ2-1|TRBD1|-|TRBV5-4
TGTGCCAGCAGCGGTGGACAGGGGGCGAGCTTCGGTAATGAGCAGTTCTTC
CASSGGQGASFGNEQFF
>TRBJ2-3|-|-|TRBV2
TGTGCCAGCAGCGCCCAGGACACCACAGATACGCAGTATTTT
CASSAQDTTDTQYF
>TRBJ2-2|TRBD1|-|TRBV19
TGTGCCAGTAGTATACTTAGGTTACAGGGGAAGGACACCGGGGAGCTGTTTTTT
CASSILRLQGKDTGELFF
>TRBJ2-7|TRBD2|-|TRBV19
TGTGCCAGTAGTATGGGAGGGTCGACCTACGAGCAGTACTTC
CASSMGGSTYEQYF
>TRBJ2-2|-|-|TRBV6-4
TGTGCCAGCAGTGACTCTGCAGGAAGCACCGGGGAGCTGTTTTTT
CASSDSAGSTGELFF
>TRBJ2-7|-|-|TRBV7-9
TGTGCCAGCAGCTTACCTCCCGGAGGGGGGGGCGGCATGTACGAGCAGTACTTC
CASSLPPGGGGGMYEQYF
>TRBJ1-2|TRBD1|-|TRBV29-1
TGCAGCGTCGTATATAGGGACAGCCGTCAGGGCTACACCTTC
CSVVYRDSRQGYTF
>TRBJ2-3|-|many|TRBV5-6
TGTGCCAGCAGCCCTCAGCGGGCGGATACGCAGTATTTT
CASSPQRADTQYF
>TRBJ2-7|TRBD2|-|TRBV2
TGTGCCAGCAGTGAAGTTCTAGCGGGGCCCGAGCAGTACTTC
CASSEVLAGPEQYF
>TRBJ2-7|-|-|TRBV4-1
TGCGCCAGCAGCTCAGAGGGCTACGAGCAGTACTTC
CASSSEGYEQYF
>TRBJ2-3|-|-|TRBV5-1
TGCGCCAGCAGCCTTCGGGACACCGGGTTCACAGATACGCAGTATTTT
CASSLRDTGFTDTQYF
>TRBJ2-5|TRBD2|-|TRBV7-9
TGTGCCAGCAGCGCGGGGGGTGGCCTCAAGACCCAGTACTTC
CASSAGGGLKTQYF
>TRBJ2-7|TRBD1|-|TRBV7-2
TGTGCCAGCAGCTTAATCGGCGACAGGGGCCACGAGCAGTACTTC
CASSLIGDRGHEQYF
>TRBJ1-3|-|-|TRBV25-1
TGTGCCAGCAGTGACAGGTCCTCTGGAAACACCATATATTTT
CASSDRSSGNTIYF
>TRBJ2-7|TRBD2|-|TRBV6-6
TGTGCCAGCAGTAAACCGGGACTAGCGGGGGGTGTCGAGCAGTACTTC
CASSKPGLAGGVEQYF
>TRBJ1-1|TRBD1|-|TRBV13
TGTGCCAGCAGCACAGACAGGGAGAACACTGAAGCTTTCTTT
CASSTDRENTEAFF
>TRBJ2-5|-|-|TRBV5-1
TGCGCCAGCAGCTTGGCGCCGGACAGTTACCAAGAGACCCAGTACTTC
CASSLAPDSYQETQYF
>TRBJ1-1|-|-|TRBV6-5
TGTGCCAGCAGAGACAGTATGAACACTGAAGCTTTCTTT
CASRDSMNTEAFF
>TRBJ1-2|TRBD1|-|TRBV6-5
TGTGCCAGCACCAAAGGGCGACAGGGGCAATATGGCTACACCTTC
CASTKGRQGQYGYTF
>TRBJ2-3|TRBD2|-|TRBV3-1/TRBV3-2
TGTGCCAGCAGCGGGGGACTAGCGGGGGGAGATACGCAGTATTTT
CASSGGLAGGDTQYF
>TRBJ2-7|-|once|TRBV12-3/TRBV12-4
TGTGCCAGCAGTGCCGGTTGGTCGTACGAGCAGTACTTC
CASSAGWSYEQYF
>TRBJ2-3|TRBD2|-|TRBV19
TGTGCCAGTAGTATTTTAGCGGGGGGGAGCACAGATACGCAGTATTTT
CASSILAGGSTDTQYF